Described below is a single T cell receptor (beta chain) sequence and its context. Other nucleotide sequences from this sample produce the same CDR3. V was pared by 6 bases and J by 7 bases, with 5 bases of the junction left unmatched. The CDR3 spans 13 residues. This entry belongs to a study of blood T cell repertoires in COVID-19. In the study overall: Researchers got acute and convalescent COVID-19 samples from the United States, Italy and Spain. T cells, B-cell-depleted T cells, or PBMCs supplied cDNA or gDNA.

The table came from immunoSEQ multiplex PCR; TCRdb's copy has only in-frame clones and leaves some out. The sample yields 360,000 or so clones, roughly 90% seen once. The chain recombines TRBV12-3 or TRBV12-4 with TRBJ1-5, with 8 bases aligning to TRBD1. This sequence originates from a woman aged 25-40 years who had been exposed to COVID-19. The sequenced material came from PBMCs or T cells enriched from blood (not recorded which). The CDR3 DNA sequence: TGTGCCAGCAGGACAGGGGCGCGGCAGCCCCAGCATTTT. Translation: CASRTGARQPQHF.